Following are 5 T cell receptor beta chains from one sample sequenced in a study of blood T cells in healthy people across ages. Next came a second PCR, run for 7 to 11 cycles, which used a sample-barcoded 5' primer along with a J-beta primer mix. In TCRdb, the 5' RACE reads were re-called with MiXCR into one record per CDR3 protein. The sample consists of hundreds of thousands of distinct CDR3 sequences, around a quarter of them appearing once. These data were also filed under a second study, of T cells of mothers and their children.

The specimen sequenced was blood. Source of these receptors: a boy aged 10-17 years in good health.

This clonotype has more than one count but fewer than ten. This chain uses TRBV27 with TRBJ2-5; 7 bases are shared with TRBD2. Trimming at V came to 6 bases and at J to 2 bases, leaving 12 bases not matched to a gene. This CDR3 region has 16 residues. Germline values: CDR1 MNHEY, CDR2 SMNVEV (reference sequence). The CDR3 DNA reads as TGTGCCAGCAGCCTCCGAGGGAGGGTCGGACAAGAGACCCAGTACTTC. Its protein product is CASSLRGRVGQETQYF.

CDR3 coding DNA: TGTGCCAGCAGCCTTCCCAGTGTAGGTACCATTGAAGCTTTCTTT. Its translation is CASSLPSVGTIEAFF. The V and J genes are TRBV7-9 and TRBJ1-1, with D unresolved. CDR1 is SEHNR, CDR2 FQNEAQ, per germline (reference sequence). Trimming took off 5 bases at V and 7 bases at J, with 20 bases between the two ends. The CDR3 spans 15 residues.

The V call is TRBV5-1, the J call TRBJ2-5; maybe TRBD1 (5 bases). In germline, CDR1 is SGHRS, CDR2 YFSETQ. The CDR3 totals 15 residues. The V gene lost 0 bases and the J gene lost 3 bases, with 12 bases spanning the gap. This CDR3 is CASSLALTAKETQYF. The DNA for the CDR3 is TGCGCCAGCAGCTTGGCCCTGACAGCAAAAGAGACCCAGTACTTC.

CDR3 residues: CSARDRDRGKSNIQYF. Written as DNA, the CDR3 is TGCAGTGCTAGAGACCGGGACAGGGGGAAATCCAACATTCAGTACTTC. This chain uses TRBV20-1 with TRBJ2-4, with 11 bases that match TRBD1. The CDR3 extends over 16 amino acids. Per germline, CDR1 DFQATT and CDR2 SNEGSKA (reference sequence). The junction had 8 bases not matched to a gene; V was cut back by 0 bases and J by 7 bases.

This chain links TRBV7-9 with TRBJ1-1, with 9 nucleotides matching TRBD1. The CDR3 has 16 amino acids. Germline V gene data show CDR1 as SEHNR and CDR2 as FQNEAQ (reference sequence). V lost 2 bases, J lost 3 bases, and 7 bases stayed unmatched. CDR3 sequence (DNA): TGTGCCAGCAGCTTAAGGGGGACAGGGTGGGACACTGAAGCTTTCTTT. It codes for CASSLRGTGWDTEAFF.